The 28 T cell receptor beta chains listed next were all sequenced from one sample in a study of Ad26.COV2.S vaccination and SARS-CoV-2 variants. Clones were read by immunoSEQ multiplex PCR, and TCRdb kept only the in-frame ones, dropping some. The data show a few hundred thousand clones, around 90% seen once. Noted treatment: about 20 received Ad26.COV2.S at low or high dose, single or two shots; roughly five received placebo; per-sample allocation not given. Each sample was drawn 63 days after the first injection (of vaccine or placebo). The material sequenced was peripheral blood, taken in a trial of Ad26.COV2.S vaccine versus placebo. Receptors were obtained from a person between 18 and 59 years old who received the Ad26.COV2.S COVID-19 vaccine or a placebo.

V is TRBV2 and J is TRBJ2-2; D remains unclear. CDR3 length: 13 amino acids. The germline V gene encodes CDR1 SNHLY and CDR2 FYNNEI. Trimming stripped 6 bases from V and 6 bases from J, with 11 bases between. For the CDR3, the DNA is TGTGCCAGCAGGGTTACCGGCGCCGGGGAGCTGTTTTTT. This codes for CASRVTGAGELFF.

The genes are TRBV30 and TRBJ1-1; the D is unclear. Germline V gives CDR1 GTSNPN, CDR2 SVGIG (reference sequence). Trimming pared 0 bases from V and 2 bases from J, leaving 7 bases between. This CDR3 is built from 13 residues. This CDR3 reads CAWSVPPNTEAFF. The DNA for the CDR3 is TGTGCCTGGAGTGTACCCCCAAACACTGAAGCTTTCTTT.

The V and J genes are TRBV27 and TRBJ2-5, with D tentatively TRBD1 (6 bases). Trimming cost V 6 bases and J 5 bases, with 22 bases left between them. This CDR3 spans 16 amino acids. From germline, CDR1 is MNHEY and CDR2 SMNVEV (reference sequence). Here the CDR3 reads CASRAEPTRGWETQYF. The CDR3 region has the DNA TGTGCCAGCAGAGCGGAGCCTACCAGGGGTTGGGAGACCCAGTACTTC.

The V gene is TRBV5-1, the J gene TRBJ1-4, with D possibly being TRBD1 (5 bases). V was trimmed by 5 bases and J by 7 bases, leaving 9 bases between them. Germline loops: CDR1 SGHRS, CDR2 YFSETQ. CDR3 length: 12 amino acids. The DNA for the CDR3 is TGCGCCAGCAGTGGGCAGGGTGAAAAACTGTTTTTT. This encodes CASSGQGEKLFF.

The chain employs TRBV7-8 and TRBJ1-1; unclear D gene. V gave up 1 base and J gave up 4 bases, with 7 bases separating them. The CDR3 totals 13 residues. Germline V gene sequence: CDR1 SGHVS, CDR2 FQNEAQ. CDR3: CASSLGASTEAFF. As DNA, the CDR3 is TGTGCCAGCAGCTTAGGGGCCAGCACTGAAGCTTTCTTT. Using reference TRBV7-8 and TRBJ1-1 for the parts outside the CDR3, the full variable domain is GAGVSQSPRYKVAKRGQDVALRCDPISGHVSLFWYQQALGQGPEFLTYFQNEAQLDKSGLPSDRFFAERPEGSVSTLKIQRTQQEDSAVYLCASSLGASTEAFFGQGTRLTVV.

The chain uses TRBV7-2 and TRBJ2-7; D possibly matches TRBD1 or TRBD2 (6 bases each). V was trimmed by 1 base and J by 3 bases, leaving 22 bases between them. Germline V gene data show CDR1 as SGHTA and CDR2 as FQGNSA. The CDR3 has 18 amino acids. CDR3 DNA: TGTGCCAGCAGCTTAGTAGGGCCGGGGGTACAGGGTGGCTACGAGCAGTACTTC. This gives the protein CASSLVGPGVQGGYEQYF.

The chain links TRBV19 to TRBJ1-4; maybe TRBD1 (5 bases). The CDR3 extends over 15 amino acids. V was pared by 7 bases and J by 2 bases, with 14 bases between. Germline V gene data show CDR1 as LNHDA and CDR2 as SQIVND (reference sequence). The CDR3 DNA sequence: TGTGCCAGTATGAGGGGAGGGGCGACTAATGAAAAACTGTTTTTT. Its translation is CASMRGGATNEKLFF.

The chain employs TRBV19 and TRBJ2-5, with D uncertain. The CDR3 consists of 15 residues. Trimming cost V 4 bases and J 9 bases, with 21 bases left between them. Germline assignment: CDR1 LNHDA and CDR2 SQIVND (reference sequence). DNA for the CDR3: TGTGCCAGTAGTACCCTCCCCAAAGCCGGTGAGGCCCAGTACTTC. Translating it yields CASSTLPKAGEAQYF.

The J gene is TRBJ2-5, the V gene TRBV5-6, with unresolved D. CDR1 and CDR2 (germline): SGHDT, YYEEEE. CDR3 size: 12 residues. The V end lost 5 bases, the J end lost 5 bases, and 10 bases lay between the germline ends. The CDR3 here is CASRGVEETQYF. The CDR3 coding sequence is TGTGCCAGCAGAGGTGTTGAGGAGACCCAGTACTTC.

This rearrangement joins TRBV12-3 or TRBV12-4 to TRBJ2-1; 9 bases agree with TRBD1. Trimming removed 6 bases from V and 8 bases from J; junction bases left unmatched: 5. CDR3 size: 13 residues. The CDR3 DNA reads TGTGCCAGCAGACAGGGGGCTGAGGATGAGCAGTTCTTC. This sequence encodes CASRQGAEDEQFF.

A remark on this clone: Different DNA sequences within this sample yield the same CDR3. This sequence joins TRBV12-3 or TRBV12-4 and TRBJ2-7; no reliable D call. With 0 bases removed from V and 3 bases from J, the gap between germline ends came to 3 bases. The CDR3 extends over 12 amino acids. In nucleotides, the CDR3 is TGTGCCAGCAGTTTAGCGGGCTACGAGCAGTACTTC. Its protein is CASSLAGYEQYF.

The rearrangement uses TRBV4-1 and TRBJ1-6, with 8 bases fitting TRBD1. The CDR3 has 17 residues. J lost 6 bases, V lost 0 bases, and 7 bases had no gene match. In germline, CDR1 is MGHRA, CDR2 YSYEKL. CDR3 in DNA: TGCGCCAGCAGCCAAGATAGGCAGGGGGCGCTTAATTCACCCCTCCACTTT. Its protein is CASSQDRQGALNSPLHF.

V and J are TRBV24-1 and TRBJ2-5; perhaps TRBD1 as D (6 bases). The V and J ends lost 10 bases and 1 base respectively, with 15 bases between them. CDR1 and CDR2 from the germline V gene are KGHDR and SFDVKD. This CDR3 spans 14 amino acids. The DNA for the CDR3 is TGTGCCACAGCCGACAGGAGATCCCAAGAGACCCAGTACTTC. It encodes CATADRRSQETQYF.

The chain employs TRBV6-2 or TRBV6-3 and TRBJ1-1; D uncertain. V gave up 0 bases and J gave up 4 bases, with 18 bases separating them. Germline values: CDR1 MNHEY, CDR2 SVGEGT. CDR3 length: 17 residues. The CDR3 region has the DNA TGTGCCAGCAGTTACTCGCTCAGGCACCTAGGGAGCACTGAAGCTTTCTTT. It encodes CASSYSLRHLGSTEAFF.

The chain uses TRBV4-1 and TRBJ2-1; 8 positions agree with TRBD1. CDR1 is MGHRA and CDR2 is YSYEKL in the germline V gene. The CDR3 sequence is 13 residues long. V dropped 4 bases and J dropped 9; count of bases not matched to a gene: 5. The CDR3 nucleotides read TGCGCCAGCAGCCCGCCCGACAGGGGTGAGCAGTTCTTC. It codes for CASSPPDRGEQFF.

J is TRBJ2-5 and V is TRBV7-9; D call uncertain. Germline CDR1 is SEHNR and CDR2 is FQNEAQ (reference sequence). The CDR3 is 13 residues long. V lost 6 bases and J 5 bases, leaving 13 bases between the germline ends. The CDR3 sequence: CASSLGPGETQYF. CDR3 nucleotides: TGTGCCAGCAGTCTTGGACCCGGGGAGACCCAGTACTTC.

The gene calls are TRBV7-9 and TRBJ2-7; possible D gene TRBD2, 6 bases. CDR1 is SEHNR and CDR2 is FQNEAQ in the germline V gene (reference sequence). V gave up 4 bases and J gave up 3 bases, with 13 bases separating them. The CDR3 extends over 14 amino acids. The CDR3 DNA reads as TGTGCCAGCAGCTCCGTCCGGGGGATCTACGAGCAGTACTTC. Encoded protein: CASSSVRGIYEQYF. Variable domain in full (rest from reference TRBV7-9 and TRBJ2-7): DTGVSQNPRHKITKRGQNVTFRCDPISEHNRLYWYRQTLGQGPEFLTYFQNEAQLEKSRLLSDRFSAERPKGSFSTLEIQRTEQGDSAMYLCASSSVRGIYEQYFGPGTRLTVT.

The J gene is TRBJ2-7, the V gene TRBV7-2; possibly TRBD2 for D (5 bases). CDR1 is SGHTA and CDR2 is FQGNSA in the germline V gene. This CDR3 contains 14 residues. Trimming stripped 4 bases from V and 5 bases from J, with 15 bases between. The CDR3 here is CASSSPYGVDEQYF. Written as DNA, the CDR3 is TGTGCCAGCAGCTCCCCCTACGGGGTGGACGAGCAGTACTTC.

In DNA form, the CDR3 reads TGTGCCAGCAGCACCGGGGACTTATCCACAGATACGCAGTATTTT. Amino acids: CASSTGDLSTDTQYF. The V and J genes are TRBV7-3 and TRBJ2-3; possible D gene TRBD2, 6 bases. This CDR3 spans 15 amino acids. Germline loops: CDR1 SGHTA, CDR2 FQGTGA. Trimming took 5 bases from V and 2 from J, leaving 14 bases between them.

V and J are TRBV4-1 and TRBJ2-4; 9 bases match TRBD2. The germline gives CDR1 MGHRA, CDR2 YSYEKL. There are 15 residues in the CDR3. V gave up 2 bases and J gave up 9 bases; unmatched junction bases: 8. The CDR3 protein is CASSQPASGEVIQYF. CDR3 nucleotides: TGCGCCAGCAGCCAACCTGCTAGCGGGGAGGTCATTCAGTACTTC.

The chain uses TRBV7-9 and TRBJ1-1; D gene unclear. The CDR3 sequence is 13 residues long. Germline V gives CDR1 SEHNR, CDR2 FQNEAQ (reference sequence). The V end was cut by 1 base, the J end by 0 bases, with 3 bases between. The DNA of the CDR3 is TGTGCCAGCAGCTTAGTTATGAACACTGAAGCTTTCTTT. Amino acid sequence: CASSLVMNTEAFF.

The chain employs TRBV19 and TRBJ2-7; the D call may be TRBD1 or TRBD2 (6 bases each). The CDR3 sequence is 11 residues long. Germline CDR1 is LNHDA and CDR2 is SQIVND (reference sequence). Between the trimmed V and J ends, which lost 10 bases and 6 bases, there was a span of 13 bases. CDR3 sequence: CATGGGSEQYF. CDR3 coding DNA: TGTGCCACCGGAGGGGGGAGCGAGCAGTACTTC.

In its sample, this clone was seen once. The chain combines TRBV4-1 with TRBJ1-6; no clear D gene. This CDR3 region has 15 residues. Trimming removed 4 bases from V and 10 bases from J, with 17 bases in between. Germline loops: CDR1 MGHRA, CDR2 YSYEKL. CDR3 sequence: CASSPSSNSRSPLHF. CDR3 coding DNA: TGCGCCAGCAGCCCTTCGAGCAACAGCCGATCACCCCTCCACTTT.

This clone came up once. The chain combines TRBV10-3 with TRBJ2-5, with D maybe TRBD2 (5 bases). Deletions cut 3 bases from V and 5 bases from J, with 10 bases between. The germline CDR1 and CDR2 sequences are ENHRY and SYGVKD. The CDR3 is 13 residues long. CDR3 DNA sequence: TGTGCCATCAGTGACCGGGGTCCGGAGACCCAGTACTTC. It codes for CAISDRGPETQYF.

The chain couples TRBV6-5 to TRBJ1-4, with TRBD1 matching 7 bases. J was trimmed by 4 bases and V by 5 bases; bases with no gene match: 4. The CDR3 runs 14 residues. Germline-derived CDR1 and CDR2 are MNHEY and SVGAGI. The CDR3 coding sequence is TGTGCCAGCAGTCAACAGGGGATTAATGAAAAACTGTTTTTT. The encoded protein is CASSQQGINEKLFF.

This chain joins TRBV9 and TRBJ2-7, with TRBD1 as a possible D gene (6 bases). Looked up from germline, CDR1 is SGDLS and CDR2 is YYNGEE. CDR3 length equals 15 residues. Deletions cut 2 bases from V and 0 bases from J, with 12 bases between. The CDR3 DNA is TGTGCCAGCAGCGTTGGGCAGGGGAACTCCTACGAGCAGTACTTC. Amino acids: CASSVGQGNSYEQYF.

The chain joins TRBV11-3 to TRBJ2-1; D not certain. The CDR3 extends over 12 amino acids. Trimming cost V 1 base and J 10 bases, with 8 bases left between them. CDR1 and CDR2 (germline): SGHNT, YENEEA. The CDR3 DNA follows: TGTGCCAGCAGCTTAGGAGATGACGAGCAGTTCTTC. It specifies CASSLGDDEQFF.

This chain connects TRBV6-5 to TRBJ2-2; 7 bases fit TRBD2. Germline CDR1 is MNHEY and CDR2 is SVGAGI. The CDR3 runs to 16 residues. V shed 0 bases and J 4 bases; nucleotides not matched to a gene: 5. The CDR3 nucleotides are TGTGCCAGCAGTTACTCGGGGGGGGTATCCACCGGGGAGCTGTTTTTT. This gives the protein CASSYSGGVSTGELFF.